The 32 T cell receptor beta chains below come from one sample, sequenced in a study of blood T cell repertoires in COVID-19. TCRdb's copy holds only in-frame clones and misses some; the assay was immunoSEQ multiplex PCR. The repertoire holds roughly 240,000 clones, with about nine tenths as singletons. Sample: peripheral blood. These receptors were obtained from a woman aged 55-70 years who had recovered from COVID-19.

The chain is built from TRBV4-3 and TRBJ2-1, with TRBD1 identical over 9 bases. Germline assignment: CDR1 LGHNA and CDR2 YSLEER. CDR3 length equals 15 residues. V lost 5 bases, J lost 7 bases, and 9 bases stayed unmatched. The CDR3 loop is CASSNFHRGQNEQFF. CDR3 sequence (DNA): TGCGCCAGCAGCAACTTCCACAGGGGGCAGAATGAGCAGTTCTTC.

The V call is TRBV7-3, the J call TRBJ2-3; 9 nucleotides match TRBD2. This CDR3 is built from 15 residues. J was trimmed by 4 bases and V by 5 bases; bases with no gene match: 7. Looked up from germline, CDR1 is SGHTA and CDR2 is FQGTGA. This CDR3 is CASSPRSGGSDTQYF. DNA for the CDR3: TGTGCCAGCAGCCCCCGTAGCGGGGGCTCAGATACGCAGTATTTT.

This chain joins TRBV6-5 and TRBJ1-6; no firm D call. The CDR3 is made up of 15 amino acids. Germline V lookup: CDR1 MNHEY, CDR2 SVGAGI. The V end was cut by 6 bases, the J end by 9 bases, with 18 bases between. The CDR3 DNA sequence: TGTGCCAGCAGCGGCCAGCGGAGGTCGGGTTCACCCCTCCACTTT. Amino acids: CASSGQRRSGSPLHF.

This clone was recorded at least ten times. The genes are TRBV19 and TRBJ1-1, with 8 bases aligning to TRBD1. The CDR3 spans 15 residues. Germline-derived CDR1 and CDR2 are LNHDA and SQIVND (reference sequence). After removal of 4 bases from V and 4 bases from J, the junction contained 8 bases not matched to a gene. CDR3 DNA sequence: TGTGCCAGTAGTAGGGTGGCAGGGGGCGGCACTGAAGCTTTCTTT. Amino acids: CASSRVAGGGTEAFF.

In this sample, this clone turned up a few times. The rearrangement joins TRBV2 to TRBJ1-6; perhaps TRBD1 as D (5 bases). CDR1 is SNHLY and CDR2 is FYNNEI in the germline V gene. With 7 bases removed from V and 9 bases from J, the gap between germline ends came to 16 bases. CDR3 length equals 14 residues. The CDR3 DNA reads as TGTGCCAGCACTTTGGACAAACTCTTTTCACCCCTCCACTTT. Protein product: CASTLDKLFSPLHF.

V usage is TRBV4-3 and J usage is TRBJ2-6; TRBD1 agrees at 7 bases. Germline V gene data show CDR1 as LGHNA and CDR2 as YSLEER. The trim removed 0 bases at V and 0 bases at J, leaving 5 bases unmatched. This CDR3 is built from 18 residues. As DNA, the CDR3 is TGCGCCAGCAGCCAAGAAGGACAGGCCTACTCTGGGGCCAACGTCCTGACTTTC. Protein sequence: CASSQEGQAYSGANVLTF.

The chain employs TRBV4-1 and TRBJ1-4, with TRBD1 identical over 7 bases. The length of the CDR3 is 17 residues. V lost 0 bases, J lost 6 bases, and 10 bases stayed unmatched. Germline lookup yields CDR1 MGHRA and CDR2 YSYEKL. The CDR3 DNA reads TGCGCCAGCAGCCAAGATAGAAGGGGGCTGGGAGATGAAAAACTGTTTTTT. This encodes CASSQDRRGLGDEKLFF.

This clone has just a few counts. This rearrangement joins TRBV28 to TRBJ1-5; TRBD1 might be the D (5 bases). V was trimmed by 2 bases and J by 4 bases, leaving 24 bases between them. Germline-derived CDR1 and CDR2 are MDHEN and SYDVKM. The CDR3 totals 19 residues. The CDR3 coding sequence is TGTGCCAGCAGTTTAGGGGCCTGGGGGAGAAGGGGACTTAATCAGCCCCAGCATTTT. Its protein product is CASSLGAWGRRGLNQPQHF.

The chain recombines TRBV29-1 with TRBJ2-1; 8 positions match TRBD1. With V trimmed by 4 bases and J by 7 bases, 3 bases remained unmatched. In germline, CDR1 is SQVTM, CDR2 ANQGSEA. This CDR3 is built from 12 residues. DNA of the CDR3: TGCAGCGTTGGGACAGGGTGGAATGAGCAGTTCTTC. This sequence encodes CSVGTGWNEQFF.

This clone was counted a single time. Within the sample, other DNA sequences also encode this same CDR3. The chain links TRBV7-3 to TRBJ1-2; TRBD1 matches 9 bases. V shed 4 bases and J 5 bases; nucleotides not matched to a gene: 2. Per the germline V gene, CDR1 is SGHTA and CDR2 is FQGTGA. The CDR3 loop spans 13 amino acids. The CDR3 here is CASSSDRGYGYTF. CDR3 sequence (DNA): TGTGCCAGCAGCTCGGACAGGGGTTATGGCTACACCTTC.

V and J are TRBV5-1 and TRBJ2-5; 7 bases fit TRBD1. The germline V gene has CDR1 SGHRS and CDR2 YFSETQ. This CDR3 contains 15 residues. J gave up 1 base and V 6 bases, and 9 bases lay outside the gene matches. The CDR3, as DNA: TGCGCCAGCACCCAGAGGGGACAGCCCCAAGAGACCCAGTACTTC. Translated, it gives CASTQRGQPQETQYF.

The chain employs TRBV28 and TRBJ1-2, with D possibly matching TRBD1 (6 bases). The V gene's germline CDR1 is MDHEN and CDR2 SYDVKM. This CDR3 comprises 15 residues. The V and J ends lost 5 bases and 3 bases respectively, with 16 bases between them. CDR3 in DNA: TGTGCCAGCAGTCTCTCCGGGACAAACCACTATGGCTACACCTTC. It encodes CASSLSGTNHYGYTF.

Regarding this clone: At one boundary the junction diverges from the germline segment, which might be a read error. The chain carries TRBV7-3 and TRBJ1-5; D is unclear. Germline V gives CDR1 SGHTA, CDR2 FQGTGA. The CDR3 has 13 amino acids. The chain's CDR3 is CASSLTTDQPQHF. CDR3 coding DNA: TGTGCCAGCAGCCTAACCACAGACCAGCCCCAGCATTTT.

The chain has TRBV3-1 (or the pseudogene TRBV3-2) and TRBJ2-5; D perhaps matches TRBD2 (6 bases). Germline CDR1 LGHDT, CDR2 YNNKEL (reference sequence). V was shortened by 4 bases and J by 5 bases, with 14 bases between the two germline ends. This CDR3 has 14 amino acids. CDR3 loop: CASSPTGAGETQYF. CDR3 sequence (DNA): TGTGCCAGCAGCCCCACTGGGGCGGGGGAGACCCAGTACTTC.

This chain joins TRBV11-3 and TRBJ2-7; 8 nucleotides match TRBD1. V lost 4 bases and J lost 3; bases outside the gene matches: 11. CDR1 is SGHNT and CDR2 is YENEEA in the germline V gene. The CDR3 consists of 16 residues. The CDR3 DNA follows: TGTGCCAGCAGCTCCACGACAGGGACAGGCGGCTACGAGCAGTACTTC. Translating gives CASSSTTGTGGYEQYF. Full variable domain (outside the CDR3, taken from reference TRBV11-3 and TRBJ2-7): EAGVVQSPRYKIIEKKQPVAFWCNPISGHNTLYWYLQNLGQGPELLIRYENEEAVDDSQLPKDRFSAERLKGVDSTLKIQPAELGDSAVYLCASSSTTGTGGYEQYFGPGTRLTVT.

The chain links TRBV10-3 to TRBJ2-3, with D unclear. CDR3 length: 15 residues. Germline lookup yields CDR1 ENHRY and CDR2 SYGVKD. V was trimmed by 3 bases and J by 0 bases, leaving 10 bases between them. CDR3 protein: CAISDSGLSTDTQYF. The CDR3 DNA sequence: TGTGCCATCAGTGACTCCGGGTTAAGCACAGATACGCAGTATTTT.

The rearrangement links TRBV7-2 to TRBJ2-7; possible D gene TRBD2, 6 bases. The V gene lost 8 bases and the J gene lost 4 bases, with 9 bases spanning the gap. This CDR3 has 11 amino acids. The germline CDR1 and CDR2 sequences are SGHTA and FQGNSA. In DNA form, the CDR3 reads TGTGCCAGCCGGGAGATTTACGAGCAGTACTTC. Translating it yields CASREIYEQYF.

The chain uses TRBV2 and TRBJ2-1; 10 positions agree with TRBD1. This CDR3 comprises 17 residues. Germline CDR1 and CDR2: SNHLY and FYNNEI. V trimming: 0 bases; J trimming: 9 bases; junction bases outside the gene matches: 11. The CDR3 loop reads CASSEAKVGQGFSEQFF. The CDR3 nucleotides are TGTGCCAGCAGTGAAGCGAAAGTGGGACAGGGGTTTAGTGAGCAGTTCTTC.

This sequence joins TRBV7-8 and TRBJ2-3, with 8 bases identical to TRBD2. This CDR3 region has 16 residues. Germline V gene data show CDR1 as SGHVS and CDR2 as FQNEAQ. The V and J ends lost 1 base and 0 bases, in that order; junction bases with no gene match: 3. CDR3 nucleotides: TGTGCCAGCAGCTTAGTCGCGGGGGGCAGCACAGATACGCAGTATTTT. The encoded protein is CASSLVAGGSTDTQYF.

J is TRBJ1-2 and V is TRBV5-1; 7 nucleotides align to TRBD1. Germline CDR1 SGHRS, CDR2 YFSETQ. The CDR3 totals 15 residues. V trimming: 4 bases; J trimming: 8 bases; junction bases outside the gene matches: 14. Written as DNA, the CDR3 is TGCGCCAGCAGCCTAACAGGGGAATCTCGGTTCGGCTACACCTTC. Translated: CASSLTGESRFGYTF.

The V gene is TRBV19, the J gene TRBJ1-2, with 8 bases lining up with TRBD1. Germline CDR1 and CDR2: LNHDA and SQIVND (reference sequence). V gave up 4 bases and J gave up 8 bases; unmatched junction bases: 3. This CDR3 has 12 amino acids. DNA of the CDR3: TGTGCCAGTAGTACAGGGGGCGGCGGCTACACCTTC. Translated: CASSTGGGGYTF.

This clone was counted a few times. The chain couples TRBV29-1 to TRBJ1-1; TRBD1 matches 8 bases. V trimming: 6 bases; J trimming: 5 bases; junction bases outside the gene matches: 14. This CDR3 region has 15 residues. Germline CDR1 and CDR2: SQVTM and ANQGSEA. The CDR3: CSVKPGGQGGTEAFF. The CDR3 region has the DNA TGCAGCGTCAAACCGGGCGGACAGGGCGGGACTGAAGCTTTCTTT.

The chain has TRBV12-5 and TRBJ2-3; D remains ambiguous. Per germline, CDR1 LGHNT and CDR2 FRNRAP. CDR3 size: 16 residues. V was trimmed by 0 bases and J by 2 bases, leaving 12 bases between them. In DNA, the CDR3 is TGTGCTAGTGGTTTGGTACCCATTCGGGTCACAGATACGCAGTATTTT. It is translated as CASGLVPIRVTDTQYF.

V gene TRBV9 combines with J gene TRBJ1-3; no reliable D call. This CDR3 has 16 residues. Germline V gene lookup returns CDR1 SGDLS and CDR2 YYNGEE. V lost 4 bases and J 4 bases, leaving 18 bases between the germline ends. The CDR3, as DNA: TGTGCCAGCAGCTCCCCCGAGGTGGGAGCAGGAAACACCATATATTTT. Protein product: CASSSPEVGAGNTIYF.

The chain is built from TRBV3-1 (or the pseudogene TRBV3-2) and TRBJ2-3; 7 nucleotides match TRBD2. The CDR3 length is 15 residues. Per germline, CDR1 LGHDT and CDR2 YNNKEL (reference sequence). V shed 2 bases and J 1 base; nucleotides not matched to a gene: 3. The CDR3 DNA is TGTGCCAGCAGCCAATTAGCGGGTGGCACAGATACGCAGTATTTT. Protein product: CASSQLAGGTDTQYF.

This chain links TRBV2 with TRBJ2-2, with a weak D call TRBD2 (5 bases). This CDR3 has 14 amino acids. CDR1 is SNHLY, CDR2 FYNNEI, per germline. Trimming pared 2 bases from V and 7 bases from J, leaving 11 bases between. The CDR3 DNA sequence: TGTGCCAGCAGTGAAAGGCCTAGCAGCGGGGAGCTGTTTTTT. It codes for CASSERPSSGELFF.

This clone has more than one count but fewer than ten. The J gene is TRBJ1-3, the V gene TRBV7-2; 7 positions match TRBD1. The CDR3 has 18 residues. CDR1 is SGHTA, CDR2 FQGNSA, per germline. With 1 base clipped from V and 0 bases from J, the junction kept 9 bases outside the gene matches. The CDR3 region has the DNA TGTGCCAGCAGCTTAGACGCAGGGGGTCCCTTCTCTGGAAACACCATATATTTT. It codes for CASSLDAGGPFSGNTIYF.

The CDR3: CASSGQGQPQHF. The CDR3 DNA sequence: TGTGCCAGCAGCGGGCAGGGGCAGCCCCAGCATTTT. The V call is TRBV7-2, the J call TRBJ1-5; possibly TRBD1 for D (6 bases). V lost 5 bases to trimming and J lost 7 bases, with 9 bases between them. Germline CDR1 SGHTA, CDR2 FQGNSA. CDR3 size: 12 residues.

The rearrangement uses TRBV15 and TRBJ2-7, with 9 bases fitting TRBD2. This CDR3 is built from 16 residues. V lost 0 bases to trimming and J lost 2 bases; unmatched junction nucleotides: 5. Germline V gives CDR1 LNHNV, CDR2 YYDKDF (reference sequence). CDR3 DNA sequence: TGTGCCACCAGCAGAGAGGGACTAGCTGTTCCCTACGAGCAGTACTTC. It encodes CATSREGLAVPYEQYF.

CDR3 in DNA: TGTGCCAGCAGTCTACTTCGGTACGGGTATTCACCCCTCCACTTT. Translated: CASSLLRYGYSPLHF. The chain carries TRBV28 and TRBJ1-6, with D uncertain. Germline CDR1 is MDHEN and CDR2 is SYDVKM. V lost 5 bases and J 8 bases, leaving 16 bases between the germline ends. The CDR3 length is 15 residues. Filled out from reference TRBV28 and TRBJ1-6, the complete variable domain reads DVKVTQSSRYLVKRTGEKVFLECVQDMDHENMFWYRQDPGLGLRLIYFSYDVKMKEKGDIPEGYSVSREKKERFSLILESASTNQTSMYLCASSLLRYGYSPLHFGNGTRLTVT.

CDR3 in DNA: TGCGCCAGCAGCTTGAAGGGGCAGGCCTACGAGCAGTACTTC. This encodes CASSLKGQAYEQYF. The V call is TRBV5-1, the J call TRBJ2-7, with D perhaps TRBD1 (5 bases). The V gene's germline CDR1 is SGHRS and CDR2 YFSETQ. The CDR3 length is 14 residues. Trimming took off 1 base at V and 2 bases at J, with 10 bases between the two ends.

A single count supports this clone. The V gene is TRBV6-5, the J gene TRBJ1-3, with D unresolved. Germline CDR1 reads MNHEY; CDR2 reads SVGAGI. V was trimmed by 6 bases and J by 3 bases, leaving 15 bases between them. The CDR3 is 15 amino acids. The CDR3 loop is CASSLNLGVGNTIYF. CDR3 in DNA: TGTGCCAGCAGCCTAAATCTCGGGGTTGGAAACACCATATATTTT.